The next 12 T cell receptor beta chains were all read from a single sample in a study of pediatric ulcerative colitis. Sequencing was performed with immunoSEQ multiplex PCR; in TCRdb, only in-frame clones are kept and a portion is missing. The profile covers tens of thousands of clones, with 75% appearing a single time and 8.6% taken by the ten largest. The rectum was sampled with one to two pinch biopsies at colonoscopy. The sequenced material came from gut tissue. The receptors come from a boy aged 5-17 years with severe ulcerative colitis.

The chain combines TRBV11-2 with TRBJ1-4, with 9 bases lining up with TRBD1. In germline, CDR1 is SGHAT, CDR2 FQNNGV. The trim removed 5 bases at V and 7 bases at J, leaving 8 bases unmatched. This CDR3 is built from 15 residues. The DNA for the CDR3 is TGTGCCAGCAGCCTTTCGACAGGGGGTGCTGAAAAACTGTTTTTT. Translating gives CASSLSTGGAEKLFF. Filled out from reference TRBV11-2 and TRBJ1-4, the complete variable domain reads EAGVAQSPRYKIIEKRQSVAFWCNPISGHATLYWYQQILGQGPKLLIQFQNNGVVDDSQLPKDRFSAERLKGVDSTLKIQPAKLEDSAVYLCASSLSTGGAEKLFFGSGTQLSVL.

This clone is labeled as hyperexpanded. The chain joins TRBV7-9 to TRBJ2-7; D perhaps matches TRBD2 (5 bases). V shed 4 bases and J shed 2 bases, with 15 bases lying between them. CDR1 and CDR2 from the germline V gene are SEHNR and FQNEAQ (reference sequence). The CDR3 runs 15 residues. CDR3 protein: CASSSTRTQPYEQYF. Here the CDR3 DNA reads TGTGCCAGCAGCTCAACTAGGACGCAGCCCTACGAGCAGTACTTC. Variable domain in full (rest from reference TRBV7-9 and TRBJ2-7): DTGVSQNPRHKITKRGQNVTFRCDPISEHNRLYWYRQTLGQGPEFLTYFQNEAQLEKSRLLSDRFSAERPKGSFSTLEIQRTEQGDSAMYLCASSSTRTQPYEQYFGPGTRLTVT.

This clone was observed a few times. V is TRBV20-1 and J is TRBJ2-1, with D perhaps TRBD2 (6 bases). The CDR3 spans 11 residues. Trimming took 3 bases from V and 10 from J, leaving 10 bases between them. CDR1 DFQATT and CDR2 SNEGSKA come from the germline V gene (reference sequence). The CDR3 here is CSASSGGEQFF. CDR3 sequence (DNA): TGCAGTGCTAGTAGTGGGGGGGAGCAGTTCTTC.

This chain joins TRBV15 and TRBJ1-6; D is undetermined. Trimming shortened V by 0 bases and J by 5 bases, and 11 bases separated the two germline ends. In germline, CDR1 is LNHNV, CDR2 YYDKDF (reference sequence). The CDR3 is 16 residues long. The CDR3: CATSRDGPANNSPLHF. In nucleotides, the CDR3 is TGTGCCACCAGCAGAGATGGGCCAGCTAATAATTCACCCCTCCACTTT.

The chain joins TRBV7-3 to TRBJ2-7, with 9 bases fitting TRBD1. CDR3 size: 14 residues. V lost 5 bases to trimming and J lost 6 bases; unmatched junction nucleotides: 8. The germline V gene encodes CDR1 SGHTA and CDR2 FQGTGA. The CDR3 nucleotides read TGTGCCAGCAGCCAGGACAGGGGAGGTCGCGAGCAGTACTTC. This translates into CASSQDRGGREQYF.

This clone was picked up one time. Here the CDR3 reads CASSPRGTSYNEQFF. Here the CDR3 DNA reads TGTGCCAGCTCACCACGAGGTACCTCCTACAATGAGCAGTTCTTC. The chain uses TRBV18 and TRBJ2-1, with D hard to call. Germline assignment: CDR1 KGHSH and CDR2 LQKENI. The germline V and J ends were trimmed by 1 base and 0 bases, with 7 bases remaining between them. The CDR3 is 15 residues long. The full variable domain, in which reference TRBV18 and TRBJ2-1 provide the parts outside the CDR3, is NAGVMQNPRHLVRRRGQEARLRCSPMKGHSHVYWYRQLPEEGLKFMVYLQKENIIDESGMPKERFSAEFPKEGPSILRIQQVVRGDSAAYFCASSPRGTSYNEQFFGPGTRLTVL.

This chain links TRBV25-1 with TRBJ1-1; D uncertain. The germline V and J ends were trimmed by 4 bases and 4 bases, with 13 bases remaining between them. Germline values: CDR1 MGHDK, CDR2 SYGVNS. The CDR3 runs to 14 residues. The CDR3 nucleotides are TGTGCCAGCAGTGGTACGATTGTTGGCACTGAAGCTTTCTTT. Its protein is CASSGTIVGTEAFF.

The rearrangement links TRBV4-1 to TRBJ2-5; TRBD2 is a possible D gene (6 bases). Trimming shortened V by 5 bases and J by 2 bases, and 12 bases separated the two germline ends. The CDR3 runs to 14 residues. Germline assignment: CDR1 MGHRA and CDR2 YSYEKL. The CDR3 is CASSSSGGQETQYF. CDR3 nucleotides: TGCGCCAGCAGCAGTAGTGGGGGGCAAGAGACCCAGTACTTC.

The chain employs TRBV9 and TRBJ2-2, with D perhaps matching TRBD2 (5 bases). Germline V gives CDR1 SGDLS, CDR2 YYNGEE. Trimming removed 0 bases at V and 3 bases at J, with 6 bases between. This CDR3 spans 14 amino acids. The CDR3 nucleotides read TGTGCCAGCAGCGTAGGAGCGGACACCGGGGAGCTGTTTTTT. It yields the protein CASSVGADTGELFF. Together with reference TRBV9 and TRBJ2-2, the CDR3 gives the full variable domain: DSGVTQTPKHLITATGQRVTLRCSPRSGDLSVYWYQQSLDQGLQFLIQYYNGEERAKGNILERFSAQQFPDLHSELNLSSLELGDSALYFCASSVGADTGELFFGEGSRLTVL.

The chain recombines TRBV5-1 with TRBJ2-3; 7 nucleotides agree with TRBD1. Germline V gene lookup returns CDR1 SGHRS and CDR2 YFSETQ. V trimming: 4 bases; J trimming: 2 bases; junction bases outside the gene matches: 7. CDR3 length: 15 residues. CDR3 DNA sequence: TGCGCCAGCAGCCAGACAGGGCATATCACAGATACGCAGTATTTT. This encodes CASSQTGHITDTQYF.

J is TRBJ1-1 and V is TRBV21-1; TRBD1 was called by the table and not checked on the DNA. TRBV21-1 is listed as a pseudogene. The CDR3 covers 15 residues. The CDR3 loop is CASSFTTDMNTEAFF. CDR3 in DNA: TGTGCCAGCAGCTTTACCACAGACATGAACACTGAAGCTTTCTTT.

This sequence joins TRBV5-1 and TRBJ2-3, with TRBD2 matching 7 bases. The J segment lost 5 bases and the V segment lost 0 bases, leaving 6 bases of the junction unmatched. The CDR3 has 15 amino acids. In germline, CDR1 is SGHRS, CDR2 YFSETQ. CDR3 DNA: TGCGCCAGCAGCTTGGGTAGCGGGCGGGTAGATACGCAGTATTTT. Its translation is CASSLGSGRVDTQYF.